Each of the 23 T cell receptor beta chains below was sequenced from the same sample in a study of blood T cell repertoires in COVID-19. The protocol was immunoSEQ multiplex PCR, while the TCRdb copy is restricted to in-frame clones and leaves out a portion. The sample yields fewer than 300,000 clones, roughly nine tenths seen once. The sequencing sample was made of peripheral blood. All receptors come from a woman aged 25 to 39 with COVID-19, enrolled during active disease.

The chain couples TRBV10-3 to TRBJ1-1; 7 nucleotides align to TRBD1. This CDR3 spans 13 amino acids. Losses at the gene ends were 7 bases for V and 4 bases for J; bases not matched to a gene: 6. Germline CDR1 reads ENHRY; CDR2 reads SYGVKD. The CDR3 nucleotides are TGTGCCATCACCGACAGGGAGGCCACTGAAGCTTTCTTT. It codes for CAITDREATEAFF.

This clone was recorded once. The V and J genes are TRBV1 and TRBJ2-2; the DNA was not used to check the table's D call, TRBD2. TRBV1 is a pseudogene locus. CDR3 length equals 17 residues. This CDR3 reads CTSSQVSSSGMVGELFF. The CDR3 nucleotides are TGCACCAGCAGCCAAGTATCTTCTAGCGGGATGGTCGGGGAGCTGTTTTTT.

The rearrangement links TRBV28 to TRBJ1-1; unclear D gene. With 1 base removed from V and 11 bases from J, the gap between germline ends came to 20 bases. This CDR3 has 15 amino acids. CDR1 and CDR2 (germline): MDHEN, SYDVKM. The CDR3 DNA follows: TGTGCCAGCAGTTTATATCAGGTGGAGGTTTTGAACGCTTTCTTT. It translates to CASSLYQVEVLNAFF.

V usage is TRBV19 and J usage is TRBJ1-5, with 7 positions matching TRBD1. CDR3 size: 14 residues. After removal of 4 bases from V and 9 bases from J, the junction contained 9 bases not matched to a gene. Germline assignment: CDR1 LNHDA and CDR2 SQIVND (reference sequence). The CDR3: CASSTGQPRGPQHF. The CDR3 DNA is TGTGCCAGTAGTACGGGACAGCCGAGAGGGCCCCAGCATTTT.

Note on this clone: One end of the junction fails to match germline, which may point to a read error. V and J are TRBV5-4 and TRBJ2-5, with 9 bases matching TRBD2. The CDR3 covers 13 residues. CDR1 is SGHNT, CDR2 YYREEE, per germline (reference sequence). The CDR3 loop is CASSLLAGETRYF. The CDR3 coding sequence is TGTGCCAGCAGCCTTTTAGCGGGAGAGACCCGGTACTTC.

This clone has only a few counts. The sample holds other DNA sequences that translate to the same CDR3. CDR3 bases: TGTGCCACCAGCAATGGACTAGCGGGAGGGCCGTACGAGCAGTACTTC. This translates into CATSNGLAGGPYEQYF. This chain links TRBV15 with TRBJ2-7, with TRBD2 matching over 15 bases. V shed 4 bases, J shed 4 bases, and the junction held 5 bases outside the gene matches. The CDR3 totals 16 residues. Germline V CDR1 and CDR2: LNHNV, YYDKDF (reference sequence). The variable domain in full, completed from reference TRBV15 and TRBJ2-7, reads DAMVIQNPRYQVTQFGKPVTLSCSQTLNHNVMYWYQQKSSQAPKLLFHYYDKDFNNEADTPDNFQSRRPNTSFCFLDIRSPGLGDTAMYLCATSNGLAGGPYEQYFGPGTRLTVT.

This clone has just one count. This chain joins TRBV5-1 and TRBJ2-1; 7 nucleotides agree with TRBD1. This CDR3 is built from 16 residues. V lost 2 bases to trimming and J lost 0 bases; unmatched junction nucleotides: 5. The germline CDR1 and CDR2 sequences are SGHRS and YFSETQ. The CDR3 DNA reads TGCGCCAGCAGCTTCCTACAGGGGAGCTCCTACAATGAGCAGTTCTTC. This codes for CASSFLQGSSYNEQFF.

The chain recombines TRBV3-1 (or the pseudogene TRBV3-2) with TRBJ2-1; 8 bases map to TRBD1. J was trimmed by 12 bases and V by 4 bases; bases with no gene match: 17. The CDR3 loop spans 16 amino acids. CDR1 is LGHDT and CDR2 is YNNKEL in the germline V gene (reference sequence). The CDR3 sequence: CASSPRTGSAGFGQFF. The CDR3 nucleotides read TGTGCCAGCAGCCCTAGGACAGGGTCCGCGGGGTTTGGGCAGTTCTTC.

The genes are TRBV19 and TRBJ1-2, with 8 bases that match TRBD1. The CDR3 is made up of 14 amino acids. The germline V gene encodes CDR1 LNHDA and CDR2 SQIVND (reference sequence). Losses at the gene ends were 5 bases for V and 3 bases for J; bases not matched to a gene: 5. CDR3 amino acids: CASSVDRDHYGYTF. In DNA form, the CDR3 reads TGTGCCAGTAGTGTGGACAGGGATCACTATGGCTACACCTTC.

Concerning this clone itself: Other DNA sequences within the sample encode an identical CDR3. The V call is TRBV18, the J call TRBJ2-1; 12 positions agree with TRBD2. The CDR3 has 16 amino acids. J lost 0 bases, V lost 3 bases, and 0 bases had no gene match. Germline CDR1 and CDR2: KGHSH and LQKENI. CDR3 protein: CASSPTSGSSYNEQFF. In DNA form, the CDR3 reads TGTGCCAGCTCACCGACTAGCGGGAGCTCCTACAATGAGCAGTTCTTC.

The chain recombines TRBV5-1 with TRBJ2-1, with 10 bases lining up with TRBD2. The CDR3 consists of 16 residues. Germline values: CDR1 SGHRS, CDR2 YFSETQ. The V segment lost 1 base and the J segment 4 bases; nucleotides outside the gene matches: 5. The CDR3 sequence: CASSLIEAGGYNEQFF. The CDR3 DNA follows: TGCGCCAGCAGCTTGATAGAAGCGGGAGGGTACAATGAGCAGTTCTTC.

This clone was counted once. The V and J genes are TRBV6-6 and TRBJ2-7; perhaps TRBD2 as D (5 bases). Germline CDR1 and CDR2: MNHNY and SVGAGI (reference sequence). The V and J ends lost 6 bases and 0 bases respectively, with 12 bases between them. The CDR3 extends over 14 amino acids. CDR3 protein: CASRDGESSYEQYF. CDR3 coding DNA: TGTGCCAGCAGGGACGGGGAGAGCTCCTACGAGCAGTACTTC.

The chain couples TRBV5-6 to TRBJ2-1; TRBD2 agrees at 7 bases. V shed 4 bases, J shed 7 bases, and the junction held 5 bases outside the gene matches. This CDR3 has 13 residues. Germline CDR1 and CDR2: SGHDT and YYEEEE. The CDR3 loop reads CASSRTSLNEQFF. CDR3 sequence (DNA): TGTGCCAGCAGCAGGACTAGTTTGAATGAGCAGTTCTTC. The full variable domain, its missing parts supplied by reference TRBV5-6 and TRBJ2-1, is DAGVTQSPTHLIKTRGQQVTLRCSPKSGHDTVSWYQQALGQGPQFIFQYYEEEERQRGNFPDRFSGHQFPNYSSELNVNALLLGDSALYLCASSRTSLNEQFFGPGTRLTVL.

The J gene is TRBJ1-3, the V gene TRBV7-2; weak D call: TRBD1 (5 bases). Looked up from germline, CDR1 is SGHTA and CDR2 is FQGNSA. V was trimmed by 5 bases and J by 4 bases, leaving 15 bases between them. The CDR3 runs 15 residues. DNA for the CDR3: TGTGCCAGCAGCCCACCGGGGGGGAAAGGAAACACCATATATTTT. Translated: CASSPPGGKGNTIYF.

This chain connects TRBV9 to TRBJ1-3; TRBD1 is a possible D gene (5 bases). Per the germline V gene, CDR1 is SGDLS and CDR2 is YYNGEE. The V and J ends lost 3 bases and 2 bases respectively, with 18 bases between them. The CDR3 length is 17 residues. The CDR3 region is CASSGNSRVLTGNTIYF. The CDR3 region has the DNA TGTGCCAGCAGCGGAAACTCCAGGGTATTAACTGGAAACACCATATATTTT.

This sequence joins TRBV9 and TRBJ2-1, with 12 bases aligning to TRBD2. CDR3 size: 16 residues. The V gene's germline CDR1 is SGDLS and CDR2 YYNGEE. J gave up 5 bases and V 0 bases, and 3 bases lay outside the gene matches. CDR3 in amino acids: CASSVEGLAGNNEQFF. As DNA, the CDR3 is TGTGCCAGCAGCGTAGAGGGACTAGCGGGTAACAATGAGCAGTTCTTC.

For this clone: Other DNA sequences in this specimen translate into the identical CDR3. The V call is TRBV5-4, the J call TRBJ1-4; D is perhaps TRBD1 (5 bases). Per germline, CDR1 SGHNT and CDR2 YYREEE (reference sequence). This CDR3 is built from 15 residues. Trimming removed 4 bases from V and 0 bases from J, with 10 bases in between. The CDR3 DNA reads TGTGCCAGCAGCCTAGACAGAGCAACTAATGAAAAACTGTTTTTT. Amino acid sequence: CASSLDRATNEKLFF. Supplemented by reference TRBV5-4 and TRBJ1-4, the full variable domain reads ETGVTQSPTHLIKTRGQQVTLRCSSQSGHNTVSWYQQALGQGPQFIFQYYREEENGRGNFPPRFSGLQFPNYSSELNVNALELDDSALYLCASSLDRATNEKLFFGSGTQLSVL.

V gene TRBV10-1 combines with J gene TRBJ2-1; D is unresolved. CDR1 is WNHNN and CDR2 is SYGVQD in the germline V gene (reference sequence). V dropped 2 bases and J dropped 11 bases, with 7 bases sitting between them. CDR3 size: 11 residues. The CDR3 is CASSEGPQQFF. For the CDR3, the DNA is TGCGCCAGCAGTGAGGGGCCCCAGCAGTTCTTC.

The chain uses TRBV15 and TRBJ2-4; D is perhaps TRBD1 (6 bases). Germline CDR1 reads LNHNV; CDR2 reads YYDKDF (reference sequence). CDR3 length: 16 amino acids. Trimming removed 0 bases at V and 1 base at J, with 10 bases between. In nucleotides, the CDR3 is TGTGCCACCAGCAGAGATTCAGGGGCTGCCAAAAACATTCAGTACTTC. It translates to CATSRDSGAAKNIQYF.

About this clone itself: Other DNA sequences in the same sample also yield this CDR3. The chain carries TRBV19 and TRBJ2-3; 7 nucleotides align to TRBD2. The ends lost 1 base at V and 5 bases at J; junction bases unmatched: 3. The CDR3 is 14 residues long. Germline V gene data show CDR1 as LNHDA and CDR2 as SQIVND (reference sequence). The CDR3 loop is CASSIGGSGDTQYF. In nucleotides, the CDR3 is TGTGCCAGTAGTATAGGCGGGAGCGGAGATACGCAGTATTTT.

The V and J genes are TRBV7-2 and TRBJ2-7, with 13 bases identical to TRBD2. V gave up 4 bases and J gave up 2 bases; unmatched junction bases: 5. Germline V gives CDR1 SGHTA, CDR2 FQGNSA. This CDR3 has 16 amino acids. The CDR3 DNA reads TGTGCCAGCAGCTCCTCGACTAGCGGGGGGACCTACGAGCAGTACTTC. It encodes CASSSSTSGGTYEQYF.

To note about this clone: The sample contains more than one DNA sequence encoding this CDR3. V gene TRBV3-1 (or the pseudogene TRBV3-2) combines with J gene TRBJ1-5; possible D gene TRBD1, 5 bases. The CDR3 is 13 residues long. Germline CDR1 and CDR2: LGHDT and YNNKEL (reference sequence). V was trimmed by 4 bases and J by 5 bases, leaving 9 bases between them. In DNA form, the CDR3 reads TGTGCCAGCAGCCGCCAGGGTGATCAGCCCCAGCATTTT. Translating gives CASSRQGDQPQHF.

This clone has only a few counts. Other DNA sequences in the same sample also yield this CDR3. J is TRBJ1-1 and V is TRBV5-1; tentatively, D is TRBD1 (5 bases). Germline CDR1 SGHRS, CDR2 YFSETQ. This CDR3 comprises 14 residues. The V and J ends lost 0 bases and 0 bases respectively, with 6 bases between them. CDR3 DNA: TGCGCCAGCAGCTTGGGACAGATGAACACTGAAGCTTTCTTT. Its translation is CASSLGQMNTEAFF.